Presented here are 19 T cell receptor beta chains from one specimen sequenced in a study of T cells in Graves' hyperthyroidism and ophthalmopathy. Using RNA transcripts as the source, TCR beta CDR3 regions were amplified. A first-round RT-PCR of the TCR CDR3 used the HTBI primer set. MiXCR was run by TCRdb on the multiplex PCR reads, yielding one entry per CDR3 protein. Here the sample spans 93,000 or so distinct CDR3 sequences, 47% being singletons. What was sequenced was blood. These receptors originate from a man aged 35 to 55 with Graves' hyperthyroidism.

The chain recombines TRBV7-2 with TRBJ2-5; 12 bases match TRBD2. Germline CDR1 and CDR2: SGHTA and FQGNSA. This CDR3 is 16 amino acids long. The trim removed 5 bases at V and 5 bases at J, leaving 9 bases unmatched. CDR3 amino acids: CASSLPTSGSYETQYF. The CDR3 DNA reads TGTGCCAGCAGCCTACCGACTAGCGGGAGTTACGAGACCCAGTACTTC.

This clonotype has at least ten counts. V and J are TRBV10-2 and TRBJ2-1; TRBD2 is a possible D gene (5 bases). Germline V gene lookup returns CDR1 WSHSY and CDR2 SAAADI. Between the trimmed V and J ends, which lost 6 bases and 5 bases, there was a span of 14 bases. The CDR3 runs to 14 residues. CDR3 DNA: TGCGCCAGCAGGACCCGGGGAGCTGACAATGAGCAGTTCTTC. Residues: CASRTRGADNEQFF.

V is TRBV7-6 and J is TRBJ2-5, with D tentatively TRBD1 (6 bases). The CDR3 extends over 13 amino acids. V dropped 4 bases and J dropped 5 bases, with 11 bases sitting between them. In germline, CDR1 is SGHVS, CDR2 FNYEAQ. CDR3 sequence (DNA): TGTGCCAGCAGCTCCGCCACAGGGGAGACCCAGTACTTC. Its translation: CASSSATGETQYF.

In regard to this clonotype: One end of the junction is discordant with germline, which a read error may explain. The rearrangement links TRBV11-3 to TRBJ2-7; D is perhaps TRBD2 (5 bases). The CDR3 spans 16 residues. Germline V CDR1 and CDR2: SGHNT, YENEEA. CDR3 bases: TGTGCCAGCAGCTTAGATGCCGGGGAACGGACCGGGGAGCTGTACTTC. Its translation is CASSLDAGERTGELYF.

The CDR3 DNA is TGCAGTGCTAGCGGGTGGAACTCCTACGAGCAGTACTTC. Its translation: CSASGWNSYEQYF. The V call is TRBV20-1, the J call TRBJ2-7; D gene unclear. The CDR3 runs to 13 residues. The germline V gene has CDR1 DFQATT and CDR2 SNEGSKA (reference sequence). V lost 3 bases and J lost 0, with 9 bases in between.

Notes on this clonotype: A single base separates this from a much larger clone, so it may be a read error. V usage is TRBV12-3 or TRBV12-4 and J usage is TRBJ2-1; 8 bases agree with TRBD2. The end of the DNA is better explained by TRBJ2-7, so the J call may be wrong. This CDR3 region has 15 residues. CDR3 protein: CASSLRSGGYNEQYF. CDR3 in DNA: TGTGCCAGCAGTTTAAGAAGCGGGGGATACAATGAGCAGTACTTC.

This clonotype showed up many times. The rearrangement links TRBV20-1 to TRBJ1-5; no clear D. The V and J ends lost 6 bases and 2 bases respectively, with 14 bases between them. The V gene's germline CDR1 is DFQATT and CDR2 SNEGSKA (reference sequence). This CDR3 is built from 14 residues. CDR3 DNA sequence: TGCAGTGCATCGAATCCTGGGGGCAATCAGCCCCAGCATTTT. This codes for CSASNPGGNQPQHF.

This clonotype was found many times. This chain uses TRBV6-5 with TRBJ2-7; 14 bases are shared with TRBD2. The ends lost 4 bases at V and 3 bases at J; junction bases unmatched: 2. From germline, CDR1 is MNHEY and CDR2 SVGAGI. The CDR3 loop spans 15 amino acids. CDR3 DNA sequence: TGTGCCAGCAGTTGGGGACTAGCGGGGGACTACGAGCAGTACTTC. Protein sequence: CASSWGLAGDYEQYF.

This clonotype came up many times. The chain uses TRBV7-2 and TRBJ2-5; possible D gene TRBD1, 7 bases. V was clipped by 5 bases and J by 6 bases, with 22 bases between them. The CDR3 has 16 amino acids. CDR1 is SGHTA, CDR2 FQGNSA, per germline. The CDR3: CASSRQLIQGRQTQYF. In DNA form, the CDR3 reads TGTGCCAGCAGCCGGCAGTTAATACAGGGGAGGCAGACCCAGTACTTC.

Of note for this clonotype: One end of the junction varies from germline; a read error may be responsible. The chain employs TRBV7-2 and TRBJ2-7; 12 positions agree with TRBD2. Germline CDR1 SGHTA, CDR2 FQGNSA. The CDR3 is made up of 14 amino acids. The CDR3: CASSTGLAGNEQYF. The CDR3 nucleotides are TGTGCCAGCAGCACAGGACTAGCGGGAAACGAGCAGTATTTC.

This clonotype was observed at least ten times. The CDR3 nucleotides are TGTGCCAGCAGGGATTGGTATGGCTACACCTTC. Translated: CASRDWYGYTF. The J gene is TRBJ1-2, the V gene TRBV6-2 or TRBV6-3, with D uncertain. The germline V gene has CDR1 MNHEY and CDR2 SVGEGT. The CDR3 is 11 residues long. V shed 6 bases and J shed 5 bases, with 7 bases lying between them.

This clonotype was detected ten times or more. The chain couples TRBV14 to TRBJ1-2, with unresolved D. The V and J ends lost 3 bases and 2 bases respectively, with 4 bases between them. The germline V gene encodes CDR1 SGHDN and CDR2 FVKESK. The CDR3 is 12 residues long. CDR3 sequence (DNA): TGTGCCAGCAGCCAGGGGAACTATGGCTACACCTTC. This translates into CASSQGNYGYTF.

The chain employs TRBV2 and TRBJ2-1, with TRBD1 as a possible D gene (6 bases). CDR3 length: 13 amino acids. Trimming cost V 6 bases and J 5 bases, with 11 bases left between them. Germline V gives CDR1 SNHLY, CDR2 FYNNEI. Here the CDR3 reads CASSWGLNNEQFF. In DNA form, the CDR3 reads TGTGCCAGCAGCTGGGGGCTAAACAATGAGCAGTTCTTC.

The J gene is TRBJ2-7, the V gene TRBV20-1, with 10 nucleotides matching TRBD1. CDR1 and CDR2 from the germline V gene are DFQATT and SNEGSKA (reference sequence). V gave up 7 bases and J gave up 4 bases; unmatched junction bases: 4. CDR3 length: 12 residues. CDR3 nucleotide sequence: TGCAGTGATCGGACAGGGGGTTACGAGCAGTACTTC. Amino acids: CSDRTGGYEQYF.

This CDR3 is CASSTTSGGTTDTQYF. Here the CDR3 DNA reads TGTGCCAGCAGCACTACTAGCGGGGGGACCACAGATACGCAGTATTTT. The V call is TRBV7-2, the J call TRBJ2-3; 12 bases agree with TRBD2. CDR3 length: 16 residues. Germline V gene data show CDR1 as SGHTA and CDR2 as FQGNSA. The V segment lost 5 bases and the J segment 2 bases; nucleotides outside the gene matches: 5. The full variable domain, in which reference TRBV7-2 and TRBJ2-3 provide the parts outside the CDR3, is GAGVSQSPSNKVTEKGKDVELRCDPISGHTALYWYRQSLGQGLEFLIYFQGNSAPDKSGLPSDRFSAERTGGSVSTLTIQRTQQEDSAVYLCASSTTSGGTTDTQYFGPGTRLTVL.

This clonotype has just a few counts. This may come from a read error, since a much larger clone is one base off. The chain recombines TRBV6-1 with TRBJ1-1, with D unclear. The V gene's germline CDR1 is MNHNS and CDR2 SASEGT. The length of the CDR3 is 8 residues. The V gene lost 9 bases and the J gene lost 8 bases, with 4 bases spanning the gap. CDR3 coding DNA: TGTGCCAGTGCAGAAGCTTTCTTT. Its protein is CASAEAFF.

On this clonotype itself: This clone may be a read error of a much larger clone one base away. The rearrangement joins TRBV5-1 to TRBJ2-4; no clear D. There are 16 residues in the CDR3. The V gene's germline CDR1 is SGHRS and CDR2 YFSETQ. Between the trimmed V and J ends, which lost 2 bases and 7 bases, there was a span of 19 bases. As DNA, the CDR3 is TGCGCCAGCAGCTTACCGGAGACATCGGAAAGGAACATTCAGTACTTC. Its translation: CASSLPETSERNIQYF.

This clonotype was seen once. The chain links TRBV7-9 to TRBJ1-2; 9 bases fit TRBD1. Trimming at V came to 1 base and at J to 4 bases, leaving 19 bases not matched to a gene. The CDR3 contains 20 residues. Germline assignment: CDR1 SEHNR and CDR2 FQNEAQ (reference sequence). CDR3 sequence reads: CASSLDTGTGYFGEFYGYTF. The CDR3, as DNA: TGTGCCAGCAGCTTAGATACCGGGACAGGGTATTTCGGGGAGTTCTATGGCTACACCTTC. The whole variable domain, filled in from reference TRBV7-9 and TRBJ1-2, reads DTGVSQNPRHKITKRGQNVTFRCDPISEHNRLYWYRQTLGQGPEFLTYFQNEAQLEKSRLLSDRFSAERPKGSFSTLEIQRTEQGDSAMYLCASSLDTGTGYFGEFYGYTFGSGTRLTVV.

For this clonotype: A read error may explain this, as a much larger clone is one base away. V and J are TRBV19 and TRBJ2-3, with 11 bases that match TRBD2. This CDR3 has 16 amino acids. Germline loops: CDR1 LNHDA, CDR2 SQIVND (reference sequence). CDR3 coding DNA: TGTGCCAGCAGCACCCGACTAGCGGGGTGGACAGATACGCTGTATTTT. It specifies CASSTRLAGWTDTLYF.